The clone carrying this T cell receptor (beta chain) appeared once. These data belong to a study of shared clonotypes between healthy human individuals. Turning to the study itself: The people who gave samples were two women and a few men aged 18 to 49.

The CDR3 covers 11 residues. Germline V gives CDR1 MNHNS, CDR2 SASEGT. Trimming pared 8 bases from V and 3 bases from J, leaving 8 bases between. Execution of the assay was at deep level. The material for each subset, its genomic DNA, was split evenly across several immunoSEQ plates. Some 30,000 T cell genomes, or approximately 300 ng DNA, went into replicate PCRs of unsorted PBMC. Profiling relied on immunoSEQ multiplex PCR, and the TCRdb table lists in-frame clones only, not all of them. The data contain about 510,000 clones, about 80% of them singletons. The sequence derives from a woman aged 40 to 50 in good health. Some clones in this sample may be carry-over from other donors' samples. This sequence joins TRBV6-1 and TRBJ2-7; D uncertain. The sequenced sample was PBMCs. The CDR3 DNA is TGTGCCAGCGGACCACGCTACGAGCAGTACTTC. It yields the protein CASGPRYEQYF.